The 26 T cell receptor beta chains below come from one sample, sequenced in a study of beta chain features in type 1 diabetes. Expressed TCRB transcripts were sequenced after all isolated RNA was converted to cDNA. The assay was immunoSEQ multiplex PCR, and TCRdb's table has in-frame clones only and misses some. The data contain 330,000 or so clones, around a fifth of them singletons. The source material was naive CD4+ T cells from blood. These receptors were obtained from a young woman in good health.

This clone was counted only a few times. The chain employs TRBV18 and TRBJ2-2, with 7 bases that match TRBD2. CDR1 is KGHSH and CDR2 is LQKENI in the germline V gene. This CDR3 has 16 amino acids. The V gene end was trimmed by 3 bases and the J gene end by 0 bases; junction bases not matched to a gene: 4. CDR3 sequence: CASSPGLAANTGELFF. Written as DNA, the CDR3 is TGTGCCAGCTCACCCGGCCTAGCGGCGAACACCGGGGAGCTGTTTTTT.

The rearrangement links TRBV30 to TRBJ1-5, with D hard to call. Germline CDR1 GTSNPN, CDR2 SVGIG (reference sequence). V lost 0 bases to trimming and J lost 7 bases, with 10 bases between them. The CDR3 is 13 residues long. CDR3 loop: CAWSVGPGQPQHF. The CDR3 coding sequence is TGTGCCTGGAGTGTGGGCCCTGGGCAGCCCCAGCATTTT.

The chain couples TRBV30 to TRBJ2-3; maybe TRBD2 (5 bases). This CDR3 spans 14 amino acids. The germline gives CDR1 GTSNPN, CDR2 SVGIG (reference sequence). The V and J ends lost 7 bases and 4 bases respectively, with 18 bases between them. CDR3 in amino acids: CASSSFGSADTQYF. In DNA, the CDR3 is TGTGCCTCATCCTCGTTCGGTAGCGCAGATACGCAGTATTTT. The variable domain in full, with the rest retrieved from reference TRBV30 and TRBJ2-3, is SQTIHQWPATLVQPVGSPLSLECTVEGTSNPNLYWYRQAAGRGLQLLFYSVGIGQISSEVPQNLSASRPQDRQFILSSKKLLLSDSGFYLCASSSFGSADTQYFGPGTRLTVL.

The chain carries TRBV18 and TRBJ2-7; tentative D call: TRBD2 (6 bases). The CDR3 is 15 residues long. Trimming stripped 2 bases from V and 3 bases from J, with 14 bases between. CDR1 and CDR2 (germline): KGHSH, LQKENI. DNA of the CDR3: TGTGCCAGCTCACCAAAGGACGGGAGAGGCTACGAGCAGTACTTC. Translation: CASSPKDGRGYEQYF.

In DNA, the CDR3 is TGCGCCAGCAGCTTGAGGGGCGGACAGACCTCCTACGAGCAGTACTTC. Protein: CASSLRGGQTSYEQYF. V gene TRBV5-1 combines with J gene TRBJ2-7; possible D gene TRBD1, 6 bases. Germline CDR1 and CDR2: SGHRS and YFSETQ. The CDR3 has 16 amino acids. The V and J ends lost 1 base and 0 bases respectively, with 14 bases between them.

This clone was recorded a few times. The chain couples TRBV5-1 to TRBJ1-1, with 7 bases lining up with TRBD1. The CDR3 runs 16 residues. V shed 2 bases, J shed 2 bases, and the junction held 9 bases outside the gene matches. Germline lookup yields CDR1 SGHRS and CDR2 YFSETQ. CDR3 amino acids: CASSLTPGGINTEAFF. CDR3 DNA: TGCGCCAGCAGCTTAACCCCAGGGGGAATTAACACTGAAGCTTTCTTT.

The chain carries TRBV10-3 and TRBJ2-5; perhaps TRBD2 as D (5 bases). The CDR3 has 15 amino acids. V gave up 4 bases and J gave up 0 bases, with 12 bases separating them. Looked up from germline, CDR1 is ENHRY and CDR2 is SYGVKD. The chain's CDR3 is CAISAETKYQETQYF. The CDR3 bases are TGTGCCATCAGTGCGGAGACTAAGTACCAAGAGACCCAGTACTTC.

The chain employs TRBV30 and TRBJ1-2, with D perhaps matching TRBD1 (5 bases). The CDR3 sequence is 13 residues long. V lost 1 base and J lost 8, with 14 bases in between. Germline assignment: CDR1 GTSNPN and CDR2 SVGIG (reference sequence). CDR3 nucleotide sequence: TGTGCCTGGAGTGGAAGTTACGGGGGAGGCTACACCTTC. Amino acids: CAWSGSYGGGYTF.

Only a few counts were recorded for this clone. The V gene is TRBV7-2, the J gene TRBJ2-1; 8 nucleotides line up with TRBD1. Per the germline V gene, CDR1 is SGHTA and CDR2 is FQGNSA. With 6 bases clipped from V and 1 base from J, the junction kept 5 bases outside the gene matches. The CDR3 has 15 amino acids. The CDR3 DNA is TGTGCCAGCAGGGCTACAGGGGGTTCCTACAATGAGCAGTTCTTC. This codes for CASRATGGSYNEQFF.

This chain uses TRBV11-2 with TRBJ2-2; D is unresolved. CDR3 length: 15 amino acids. Germline lookup yields CDR1 SGHAT and CDR2 FQNNGV. With 7 bases removed from V and 4 bases from J, the gap between germline ends came to 16 bases. CDR3 residues: CASTSPRLSTGELFF. In nucleotides, the CDR3 is TGTGCCAGCACCTCCCCCCGGTTGAGCACCGGGGAGCTGTTTTTT.

This clone appeared a few times. The chain recombines TRBV11-1 with TRBJ1-2; 9 positions agree with TRBD1. In germline, CDR1 is SGHAT, CDR2 FQDESV (reference sequence). J lost 6 bases, V lost 3 bases, and 8 bases had no gene match. The CDR3 is 15 amino acids. The CDR3 spells CASSLLTGGADGYTF. In nucleotides, the CDR3 is TGTGCCAGCAGCTTGCTTACAGGGGGCGCGGATGGCTACACCTTC.

The J gene is TRBJ1-1, the V gene TRBV7-9; D unclear. Germline CDR1 SEHNR, CDR2 FQNEAQ (reference sequence). Trimming pared 5 bases from V and 3 bases from J, leaving 19 bases between. The CDR3 consists of 16 residues. The CDR3 sequence is CASSGRTWGVDTEAFF. Written as DNA, the CDR3 is TGTGCCAGCAGCGGCCGGACTTGGGGAGTTGACACTGAAGCTTTCTTT.

In its sample, this clone was seen a few times. The chain recombines TRBV5-4 with TRBJ1-2; D unclear. V lost 2 bases to trimming and J lost 2 bases, with 10 bases between them. Germline CDR1 SGHNT, CDR2 YYREEE (reference sequence). CDR3 length: 14 residues. This chain's CDR3 is CASSFPGSNYGYTF. CDR3 in DNA: TGTGCCAGCAGCTTTCCGGGATCGAACTATGGCTACACCTTC.

The V and J genes are TRBV5-1 and TRBJ2-2, with D tentatively TRBD2 (5 bases). The CDR3 runs to 16 residues. Trimming stripped 1 base from V and 4 bases from J, with 14 bases between. Germline CDR1 SGHRS, CDR2 YFSETQ. The CDR3 here is CASSLTDSRRTGELFF. In nucleotides, the CDR3 is TGCGCCAGCAGCTTGACGGACTCCCGGCGCACCGGGGAGCTGTTTTTT.

The rearrangement joins TRBV6-1 to TRBJ1-1, with 12 positions matching TRBD1. The length of the CDR3 is 14 residues. After removal of 8 bases from V and 1 base from J, the junction contained 2 bases not matched to a gene. Germline V gives CDR1 MNHNS, CDR2 SASEGT. The CDR3 region has the DNA TGTGCCAGCGGGACAGGGGGCTCGAACACTGAAGCTTTCTTT. Translated: CASGTGGSNTEAFF.

The J gene is TRBJ1-2, the V gene TRBV29-1, with D unclear. V shed 8 bases and J shed 0 bases, with 16 bases lying between them. The CDR3 totals 14 residues. In germline, CDR1 is SQVTM, CDR2 ANQGSEA. This chain's CDR3 is CSFPGRSANYGYTF. CDR3 bases: TGCAGCTTCCCAGGCCGGTCTGCTAACTATGGCTACACCTTC.

V is TRBV30 and J is TRBJ1-1, with 11 bases that match TRBD1. V was clipped by 0 bases and J by 8 bases; unmatched bases: 8. The germline V gene encodes CDR1 GTSNPN and CDR2 SVGIG (reference sequence). The CDR3 is made up of 15 amino acids. The CDR3 is CAWSVFGTGGREAFF. The CDR3 nucleotides are TGTGCCTGGAGTGTCTTCGGGACAGGGGGAAGAGAAGCTTTCTTT.

This chain links TRBV14 with TRBJ2-1; 10 positions agree with TRBD2. V lost 6 bases to trimming and J lost 6 bases; unmatched junction nucleotides: 5. The CDR3 runs 14 residues. Germline lookup yields CDR1 SGHDN and CDR2 FVKESK. CDR3 amino acids: CASSGLADSNEQFF. The CDR3, as DNA: TGTGCCAGCAGTGGACTAGCGGACTCCAATGAGCAGTTCTTC.

This clone was counted many times. This chain connects TRBV29-1 to TRBJ2-7, with TRBD2 matching 14 bases. The CDR3 extends over 14 amino acids. CDR1 SQVTM and CDR2 ANQGSEA come from the germline V gene. V lost 4 bases to trimming and J lost 6 bases; unmatched junction nucleotides: 5. This chain's CDR3 is CSVVRLAGGAEQYF. In DNA form, the CDR3 reads TGCAGCGTTGTGCGACTAGCGGGAGGGGCCGAGCAGTACTTC.

This clone was recorded a few times. V is TRBV5-1 and J is TRBJ2-5; 7 bases match TRBD1. CDR1 and CDR2 from the germline V gene are SGHRS and YFSETQ. The junction had 3 bases not matched to a gene; V was cut back by 0 bases and J by 4 bases. The CDR3 has 14 residues. The CDR3 protein is CASSLGTGSETQYF. DNA of the CDR3: TGCGCCAGCAGCTTGGGGACAGGTTCAGAGACCCAGTACTTC.

This clone showed up just a few times. The J gene is TRBJ2-7, the V gene TRBV7-9, with D possibly TRBD1 on 5 matching bases. The CDR3 spans 18 residues. V lost 0 bases and J 0 bases, leaving 18 bases between the germline ends. Looked up from germline, CDR1 is SEHNR and CDR2 is FQNEAQ (reference sequence). The CDR3 loop is CASSLAKFTGLSSYEQYF. The CDR3 nucleotides are TGTGCCAGCAGCTTAGCCAAATTTACAGGCCTGAGCTCCTACGAGCAGTACTTC.

The chain combines TRBV9 with TRBJ1-1; D unclear. V was shortened by 0 bases and J by 3 bases, with 9 bases between the two germline ends. Germline CDR1 reads SGDLS; CDR2 reads YYNGEE. The CDR3 has 14 residues. The CDR3 sequence: CASSVARSDTEAFF. The CDR3 nucleotides are TGTGCCAGCAGCGTAGCCAGATCCGACACTGAAGCTTTCTTT.

The DNA of the CDR3 is TGTGCCAGTAGAGGTGGGACTAGCTCGGAGACCCAGTACTTC. Amino acid sequence: CASRGGTSSETQYF. This chain connects TRBV19 to TRBJ2-5; 9 nucleotides line up with TRBD2. After removal of 6 bases from V and 5 bases from J, the junction contained 7 bases not matched to a gene. Per germline, CDR1 LNHDA and CDR2 SQIVND (reference sequence). The CDR3 spans 14 residues.

The table lists this clone with a few counts. A read error may account for a junction end that differs from germline. V and J are TRBV7-9 and TRBJ1-1; TRBD1 aligns across 8 bases. Germline CDR1 is SEHNR and CDR2 is FQNEAQ (reference sequence). The CDR3 loop spans 13 amino acids. In DNA, the CDR3 is TGTGCCAGCAGCTTCCAGGGGGCACCTGAAACTTTCTTT. Protein sequence: CASSFQGAPETFF.

V is TRBV2 and J is TRBJ2-1, with TRBD2 identical over 10 bases. Trimming cost V 5 bases and J 9 bases; bases outside gene matches: 4. The CDR3 consists of 13 residues. Germline-derived CDR1 and CDR2 are SNHLY and FYNNEI. CDR3 loop: CASSRTSGPEQFF. CDR3 DNA sequence: TGTGCCAGCAGTCGGACTAGCGGCCCTGAGCAGTTCTTC.

The chain has TRBV11-1 and TRBJ2-7; D gene unclear. This CDR3 has 11 amino acids. Between the trimmed V and J ends, which lost 5 bases and 5 bases, there was a span of 7 bases. Germline V gene data show CDR1 as SGHAT and CDR2 as FQDESV (reference sequence). CDR3 in amino acids: CASSRYDEQYF. Here the CDR3 DNA reads TGTGCCAGCAGCCGTTATGACGAGCAGTACTTC. Variable domain in full (rest from reference TRBV11-1 and TRBJ2-7): EAEVAQSPRYKITEKSQAVAFWCDPISGHATLYWYRQILGQGPELLVQFQDESVVDDSQLPKDRFSAERLKGVDSTLKIQPAELGDSAMYLCASSRYDEQYFGPGTRLTVT.